This TCR beta chain came from a study of technical replicates of blood from a handful of donors. Libraries were prepared by immunoSEQ multiplex PCR; TCRdb keeps only in-frame clonotypes and omits some of them. This table has tens of thousands of clones, approximately 94% appearing once. V was trimmed by 3 bases and J by 6 bases, leaving 12 bases between them. The germline V gene has CDR1 MRHNA and CDR2 SNTAGT. CDR3 length: 14 amino acids. The sample consisted of T cells isolated from PBMCs. V and J are TRBV6-4 and TRBJ2-1; weak D call: TRBD1 (5 bases). The clonotype comes from a human donor in good health. The CDR3 loop reads CASSEEGHSNEQFF. The CDR3 nucleotides read TGTGCCAGCAGTGAGGAAGGACACTCCAATGAGCAGTTCTTC.